These 32 T cell receptor beta chains were all obtained from the same sample, sequenced in a study of shared clonotypes between healthy human individuals. Naive CD8 cells were CD45RO-negative, positively selected for CCR7, excluding terminally differentiated effector memory CD45RA+ cells. Generated by immunoSEQ multiplex PCR, the TCRdb table keeps only in-frame clones and is missing some. The table has under 1 million clones, around 92% seen once; the top ten hold under 30%. The sample taken for sequencing was naive CD8+ T cells sorted from blood. Receptor source: a man aged 25 to 40 in good health.

The chain is built from TRBV6-6 and TRBJ1-5; D gene unclear. V was clipped by 2 bases and J by 0 bases, with 5 bases between them. The CDR3 spans 14 residues. Germline V CDR1 and CDR2: MNHNY, SVGAGI (reference sequence). The CDR3 nucleotides are TGTGCCAGCAGTTACAGTTATAGCAATCAGCCCCAGCATTTT. Translating gives CASSYSYSNQPQHF.

The V gene is TRBV4-3, the J gene TRBJ2-2; 8 positions match TRBD2. Germline values: CDR1 LGHNA, CDR2 YSLEER. V shed 5 bases and J 3 bases; nucleotides not matched to a gene: 5. This CDR3 has 15 amino acids. CDR3 region: CASSFSGTDTGELFF. The DNA of the CDR3 is TGCGCCAGCAGCTTTAGCGGGACGGACACCGGGGAGCTGTTTTTT.

This clone appeared once. The chain links TRBV29-1 to TRBJ2-2; tentatively, D is TRBD1 (6 bases). Trimming pared 4 bases from V and 3 bases from J, leaving 9 bases between. The CDR3 extends over 13 amino acids. CDR1 and CDR2 from the germline V gene are SQVTM and ANQGSEA. CDR3 residues: CSVGGHDTGELFF. CDR3 nucleotides: TGCAGCGTTGGGGGGCACGACACCGGGGAGCTGTTTTTT.

The rearrangement uses TRBV19 and TRBJ2-7; the match to TRBD2 covers 9 bases. The CDR3 is 18 amino acids. From germline, CDR1 is LNHDA and CDR2 SQIVND (reference sequence). V trimming: 5 bases; J trimming: 4 bases; junction bases outside the gene matches: 18. CDR3 coding DNA: TGTGCCAGTAGTGGCCCCCCCGCGGGAGGGCTCCTGTTATACGAGCAGTACTTC. Amino acids: CASSGPPAGGLLLYEQYF.

This chain connects TRBV5-4 to TRBJ2-7, with TRBD2 as a possible D gene (6 bases). The V gene lost 4 bases and the J gene lost 4 bases, with 15 bases spanning the gap. The CDR3 contains 14 residues. Germline CDR1 reads SGHNT; CDR2 reads YYREEE (reference sequence). DNA of the CDR3: TGTGCCAGCAGCCTTTCCGGGAGTGTATACGAGCAGTACTTC. It yields the protein CASSLSGSVYEQYF.

The chain is built from TRBV7-9 and TRBJ2-5; 7 bases fit TRBD1. The junction had 18 bases not matched to a gene; V was cut back by 0 bases and J by 5 bases. The CDR3 totals 19 residues. From germline, CDR1 is SEHNR and CDR2 FQNEAQ (reference sequence). CDR3 nucleotides: TGTGCCAGCAGCTTAGCGGGTGCCACAGGGGCTACGAAGAGTGAGACCCAGTACTTC. As protein: CASSLAGATGATKSETQYF.

This rearrangement joins TRBV7-9 to TRBJ2-2; no firm D call. Trimming removed 4 bases at V and 5 bases at J, with 8 bases between. Germline-derived CDR1 and CDR2 are SEHNR and FQNEAQ (reference sequence). This CDR3 region has 13 residues. The CDR3 loop is CASSSWATGELFF. The CDR3 region has the DNA TGTGCCAGCAGCTCATGGGCTACCGGGGAGCTGTTTTTT.

V usage is TRBV7-9 and J usage is TRBJ1-4; D is perhaps TRBD1 (5 bases). The CDR3 contains 16 residues. In germline, CDR1 is SEHNR, CDR2 FQNEAQ (reference sequence). V lost 3 bases and J 0 bases, leaving 11 bases between the germline ends. The CDR3 DNA follows: TGTGCCAGCAGCTTTCAGACAGACGCAACTAATGAAAAACTGTTTTTT. Translated, it gives CASSFQTDATNEKLFF.

V and J are TRBV7-9 and TRBJ2-7; D is possibly TRBD1 (6 bases). V was shortened by 3 bases and J by 7 bases, with 10 bases between the two germline ends. The germline CDR1 and CDR2 sequences are SEHNR and FQNEAQ (reference sequence). This CDR3 region has 12 residues. The CDR3 spells CASSFGTGEQYF. CDR3 DNA sequence: TGTGCCAGCAGCTTCGGTACAGGGGAGCAGTACTTC.

The chain couples TRBV7-9 to TRBJ1-2, with TRBD1 identical over 9 bases. Germline CDR1 reads SEHNR; CDR2 reads FQNEAQ (reference sequence). The J segment lost 5 bases and the V segment lost 0 bases, leaving 4 bases of the junction unmatched. The CDR3 is 15 amino acids. The CDR3, as DNA: TGTGCCAGCAGCTTAGCGGGGGACAGGGAATATGGCTACACCTTC. This codes for CASSLAGDREYGYTF.

The chain employs TRBV7-2 and TRBJ1-2, with D possibly being TRBD1 (5 bases). Looked up from germline, CDR1 is SGHTA and CDR2 is FQGNSA. Trimming took 2 bases from V and 4 from J, leaving 11 bases between them. This CDR3 comprises 14 residues. CDR3 residues: CASSLPTVAYGYTF. In DNA, the CDR3 is TGTGCCAGCAGCTTACCGACAGTAGCCTATGGCTACACCTTC.

The chain carries TRBV9 and TRBJ1-1; D possibly corresponds to TRBD1 (6 bases). The CDR3 is 13 amino acids. The germline CDR1 and CDR2 sequences are SGDLS and YYNGEE. Trimming removed 4 bases at V and 4 bases at J, with 11 bases between. This CDR3 reads CASSHTGSTEAFF. The CDR3 DNA follows: TGTGCCAGCAGCCACACAGGGAGCACTGAAGCTTTCTTT.

V gene TRBV7-6 combines with J gene TRBJ2-7; 7 bases map to TRBD2. V trimming: 0 bases; J trimming: 3 bases; junction bases outside the gene matches: 11. The CDR3 sequence is 17 residues long. CDR1 SGHVS and CDR2 FNYEAQ come from the germline V gene. The CDR3 is CASSLAGALGLDYEQYF. CDR3 DNA: TGTGCCAGCAGCTTAGCAGGCGCTCTAGGACTAGACTACGAGCAGTACTTC.

The chain carries TRBV9 and TRBJ2-2, with 8 bases fitting TRBD1. V shed 4 bases and J 0 bases; nucleotides not matched to a gene: 5. Germline CDR1 reads SGDLS; CDR2 reads YYNGEE. The CDR3 consists of 16 residues. CDR3 protein: CASSFPGGANTGELFF. CDR3 DNA sequence: TGTGCCAGCAGCTTTCCAGGGGGCGCGAACACCGGGGAGCTGTTTTTT.

This clone was seen a single time. V and J are TRBV2 and TRBJ2-7, with D hard to call. Trimming shortened V by 4 bases and J by 3 bases, and 7 bases separated the two germline ends. Germline V gene lookup returns CDR1 SNHLY and CDR2 FYNNEI. The CDR3 has 12 amino acids. The CDR3 is CASSVQNYEQYF. The DNA of the CDR3 is TGTGCCAGCAGTGTCCAGAACTACGAGCAGTACTTC.

The chain uses TRBV7-9 and TRBJ2-1; D perhaps matches TRBD2 (6 bases). Germline CDR1 reads SEHNR; CDR2 reads FQNEAQ (reference sequence). The CDR3 covers 14 residues. V lost 3 bases and J lost 5, with 11 bases in between. CDR3: CASSLLLADNEQFF. CDR3 DNA: TGTGCCAGCAGCTTGCTACTAGCTGACAATGAGCAGTTCTTC.

The genes are TRBV4-1 and TRBJ1-1; the D is unclear. The germline V gene has CDR1 MGHRA and CDR2 YSYEKL. This CDR3 spans 13 amino acids. Trimming pared 5 bases from V and 0 bases from J, leaving 7 bases between. This chain's CDR3 is CASSFIVNTEAFF. The CDR3 bases are TGCGCCAGCAGCTTTATAGTGAACACTGAAGCTTTCTTT.

A remark on this clone: This CDR3 is also generated by other DNA sequences in the sample. The chain has TRBV13 and TRBJ2-1; D is possibly TRBD2 (5 bases). CDR3 length: 11 residues. V was pared by 1 base and J by 10 bases, with 5 bases between. CDR1 is PRHDT and CDR2 is FYEKMQ in the germline V gene (reference sequence). CDR3 loop: CASSLAGEQFF. Here the CDR3 DNA reads TGTGCCAGCAGCTTAGCGGGGGAGCAGTTCTTC.

V is TRBV2 and J is TRBJ2-6; possibly TRBD2 for D (7 bases). CDR1 is SNHLY and CDR2 is FYNNEI in the germline V gene. CDR3 length: 17 residues. The V end lost 1 base, the J end lost 0 bases, and 10 bases lay between the germline ends. DNA of the CDR3: TGTGCCAGCAGTGAAGTAAGGGGGGGCTCTGGGGCCAACGTCCTGACTTTC. Translated: CASSEVRGGSGANVLTF. Based on the CDR3 plus reference TRBV2 and TRBJ2-6, the full variable domain is EPEVTQTPSHQVTQMGQEVILRCVPISNHLYFYWYRQILGQKVEFLVSFYNNEISEKSEIFDDQFSVERPDGSNFTLKIRSTKLEDSAMYFCASSEVRGGSGANVLTFGAGSRLTVL.

V usage is TRBV19 and J usage is TRBJ2-2, with 11 bases that match TRBD1. Trimming at V came to 5 bases and at J to 3 bases, leaving 2 bases not matched to a gene. Germline-derived CDR1 and CDR2 are LNHDA and SQIVND (reference sequence). CDR3 length equals 15 residues. CDR3 protein: CASSGQGAYTGELFF. CDR3 coding DNA: TGTGCCAGTAGTGGACAGGGGGCGTACACCGGGGAGCTGTTTTTT.

This clone was counted only a few times. The J gene is TRBJ1-1, the V gene TRBV28; D is perhaps TRBD1 (5 bases). Trimming took off 1 base at V and 1 base at J, with 7 bases between the two ends. The germline V gene encodes CDR1 MDHEN and CDR2 SYDVKM. CDR3 length: 14 residues. The CDR3 sequence: CASSLLTENTEAFF. Here the CDR3 DNA reads TGTGCCAGCAGTTTATTGACAGAGAACACTGAAGCTTTCTTT.

This clone was seen more than once but under ten times. The rearrangement uses TRBV29-1 and TRBJ1-2, with TRBD1 as a possible D gene (6 bases). The ends were cut back, 0 bases at V and 3 bases at J, with 14 bases in the middle. Germline assignment: CDR1 SQVTM and CDR2 ANQGSEA. The CDR3 loop spans 15 amino acids. The CDR3 sequence is CSVEDPYRDDYGYTF. The CDR3 DNA reads TGCAGCGTTGAAGATCCGTACAGGGATGACTATGGCTACACCTTC.

The rearrangement uses TRBV9 and TRBJ1-2; no clear D gene. CDR3 length: 14 amino acids. Between the trimmed V and J ends, which lost 1 base and 7 bases, there was a span of 14 bases. Germline CDR1 reads SGDLS; CDR2 reads YYNGEE. CDR3 coding DNA: TGTGCCAGCAGCGTAATTGGACGACCTGTTGGCTACACCTTC. The encoded protein is CASSVIGRPVGYTF.

The chain links TRBV7-2 to TRBJ1-3; D unclear. Germline CDR1 is SGHTA and CDR2 is FQGNSA. V shed 1 base and J shed 4 bases, with 5 bases lying between them. This CDR3 is built from 13 residues. CDR3 in amino acids: CASSLGPGNTIYF. The CDR3 DNA follows: TGTGCCAGCAGCTTAGGGCCGGGAAACACCATATATTTT.

The chain links TRBV18 to TRBJ2-7; 10 nucleotides match TRBD2. Germline-derived CDR1 and CDR2 are KGHSH and LQKENI. The CDR3 extends over 17 amino acids. Trimming cost V 6 bases and J 4 bases; bases outside gene matches: 15. The DNA for the CDR3 is TGTGCCAGCTCCCCGGTGCTAGCGGGAGAGTCGGGTTACGAGCAGTACTTC. Residues: CASSPVLAGESGYEQYF.

The CDR3 nucleotides read TGTGCCAGCAGTCACGGGACTAGCGGGGCCTCCTACAATGAGCAGTTCTTC. This gives the protein CASSHGTSGASYNEQFF. The chain carries TRBV27 and TRBJ2-1, with 13 bases matching TRBD2. Germline V gene lookup returns CDR1 MNHEY and CDR2 SMNVEV (reference sequence). The V and J ends lost 5 bases and 0 bases, in that order; junction bases with no gene match: 4. The CDR3 is 17 residues long.

The chain recombines TRBV29-1 with TRBJ2-3; D might be TRBD1 (6 bases). Germline CDR1 and CDR2: SQVTM and ANQGSEA. The V gene lost 7 bases and the J gene lost 0 bases, with 11 bases spanning the gap. CDR3 length: 13 residues. The CDR3 bases are TGCAGCGCGTGGGGGCTTAGCACAGATACGCAGTATTTT. This translates into CSAWGLSTDTQYF.

Regarding this clone: Other DNA sequences in this specimen translate into the identical CDR3. V is TRBV27 and J is TRBJ2-5; D is perhaps TRBD1 (5 bases). The CDR3 has 14 residues. Trimming removed 2 bases at V and 2 bases at J, with 9 bases between. Germline loops: CDR1 MNHEY, CDR2 SMNVEV (reference sequence). CDR3 nucleotides: TGTGCCAGCAGTTTACTAGGGGCTCAAGAGACCCAGTACTTC. Its translation: CASSLLGAQETQYF.

This clone appeared once. The chain has TRBV6-6 and TRBJ2-2; a possible D gene is TRBD1 (5 bases). The V end lost 7 bases, the J end lost 1 base, and 10 bases lay between the germline ends. Germline V lookup: CDR1 MNHNY, CDR2 SVGAGI (reference sequence). CDR3 length: 14 amino acids. The CDR3 protein is CASNNDRNTGELFF. In nucleotides, the CDR3 is TGTGCCAGCAACAACGACAGGAACACCGGGGAGCTGTTTTTT.

This chain uses TRBV7-8 with TRBJ2-5, with 9 nucleotides matching TRBD2. The CDR3 sequence is 18 residues long. Germline V CDR1 and CDR2: SGHVS, FQNEAQ. Unmatched junction bases numbered 14, after V lost 2 bases and J lost 4 bases. CDR3 residues: CASSLPKGGSGSGETQYF. CDR3 in DNA: TGTGCCAGCAGCTTACCGAAAGGGGGTAGCGGGAGCGGAGAGACCCAGTACTTC.

This clone has a single count. The CDR3 is CVVGRTGAIDEQYF. CDR3 coding DNA: TGTGTCGTGGGGCGTACGGGAGCTATCGACGAGCAGTACTTC. The V call is TRBV10-3, the J call TRBJ2-7, with D perhaps TRBD2 (6 bases). CDR1 and CDR2 from the germline V gene are ENHRY and SYGVKD. This CDR3 spans 14 amino acids.

The chain combines TRBV10-1 with TRBJ2-5; D may match TRBD1 or TRBD2 (5 bases each). Germline CDR1 reads WNHNN; CDR2 reads SYGVQD (reference sequence). V dropped 6 bases and J dropped 5 bases, with 13 bases sitting between them. This CDR3 spans 13 amino acids. This CDR3 reads CASSPPGDETQYF. In DNA, the CDR3 is TGCGCCAGCAGCCCCCCTGGGGACGAGACCCAGTACTTC.